Following are 15 T cell receptor beta chains from one sample sequenced in a study of blood T cell repertoires in COVID-19 (dated by TCRdb to 2018 to 2020). The library was generated by the immunoSEQ multiplex PCR assay. TCRdb stores this immuneACCESS table with in-frame sequences only. Part of the clones is absent; in the studies checked, under half of the shortfall reflects unresolved V genes, and no reason is known for the rest. Present in this sample are 150,000 to 180,000 clones, 60% to 85% of which were seen just once. The ten largest make up under 2% of the sample. Sequencing was performed on peripheral blood. The receptors here all came from an elderly man with acute or convalescent COVID-19.

This clone came up once. The gene calls are TRBV3-1 (or the pseudogene TRBV3-2) and TRBJ2-3; D gene unclear. With 4 bases removed from V and 2 bases from J, the gap between germline ends came to 10 bases. Germline assignment: CDR1 LGHDT and CDR2 YNNKEL (reference sequence). This CDR3 comprises 14 residues. The CDR3 DNA sequence: TGTGCCAGCAGCCGACTGACCATCACAGATACGCAGTATTTT. Translated, it gives CASSRLTITDTQYF.

The J gene is TRBJ1-2, the V gene TRBV27, with D maybe TRBD1 (5 bases). The germline CDR1 and CDR2 sequences are MNHEY and SMNVEV (reference sequence). V lost 2 bases, J lost 4 bases, and 14 bases lay in between. CDR3 length: 15 amino acids. The CDR3 here is CASSLRSQGLYGYTF. The CDR3 nucleotides read TGTGCCAGCAGTTTAAGGAGCCAGGGCCTCTATGGCTACACCTTC.

CDR3 amino acids: CASSVRDSLLYEQYF. CDR3 nucleotides: TGTGCCAGCAGTGTACGGGACAGTCTCCTCTACGAGCAGTACTTC. The chain uses TRBV6-4 and TRBJ2-7, with TRBD1 matching 7 bases. This CDR3 spans 15 amino acids. Unmatched junction bases numbered 9, after V lost 4 bases and J lost 3 bases. Germline V gene lookup returns CDR1 MRHNA and CDR2 SNTAGT.

This sequence joins TRBV14 and TRBJ2-3, with D maybe TRBD2 (7 bases). Per the germline V gene, CDR1 is SGHDN and CDR2 is FVKESK. V lost 4 bases and J lost 6, with 17 bases in between. The CDR3 runs to 15 residues. The CDR3 DNA sequence: TGTGCCAGCAGCCCAGGGAGGGGGGTCCGGGATACGCAGTATTTT. This translates into CASSPGRGVRDTQYF.

This clone appeared once. The genes are TRBV7-2 and TRBJ2-2; 8 positions match TRBD2. CDR3 size: 15 residues. Germline V CDR1 and CDR2: SGHTA, FQGNSA. V lost 1 base, J lost 4 bases, and 2 bases stayed unmatched. The CDR3 reads CASSLGRGVTGELFF. The CDR3 DNA follows: TGTGCCAGCAGCTTAGGGCGGGGGGTCACCGGGGAGCTGTTTTTT. Drawing the rest from reference TRBV7-2 and TRBJ2-2, the complete variable domain is GAGVSQSPSNKVTEKGKDVELRCDPISGHTALYWYRQSLGQGLEFLIYFQGNSAPDKSGLPSDRFSAERTGGSVSTLTIQRTQQEDSAVYLCASSLGRGVTGELFFGEGSRLTVL.

The rearrangement uses TRBV19 and TRBJ2-5; D may be TRBD2 (5 bases). Deletions cut 5 bases from V and 5 bases from J, with 9 bases between. Germline V gene lookup returns CDR1 LNHDA and CDR2 SQIVND (reference sequence). CDR3 length equals 12 residues. CDR3 nucleotides: TGTGCCAGTAGTGGCCCGGGGGAGACCCAGTACTTC. Protein product: CASSGPGETQYF.

There are many counts of this clone. The rearrangement joins TRBV25-1 to TRBJ1-6, with TRBD1 identical over 8 bases. With V trimmed by 4 bases and J by 0 bases, 2 bases remained unmatched. CDR1 MGHDK and CDR2 SYGVNS come from the germline V gene. The length of the CDR3 is 16 residues. CDR3 loop: CASSGDRSSYNSPLHF. The CDR3 DNA sequence: TGTGCCAGCAGTGGGGACAGGAGCTCCTATAATTCACCCCTCCACTTT.

The rearrangement links TRBV5-8 to TRBJ1-5; D gene uncertain. The CDR3 loop spans 15 amino acids. Trimming left V 10 bases short and J 3 bases short, with 20 bases between. Germline V gene lookup returns CDR1 SGHTS and CDR2 YDEGEE. This CDR3 is CAAQVGSSYNQPQHF. CDR3 bases: TGTGCCGCCCAAGTCGGGTCCTCTTACAATCAGCCCCAGCATTTT. Full variable domain (rest looked up from reference TRBV5-8 and TRBJ1-5): EAGVTQSPTHLIKTRGQQATLRCSPISGHTSVYWYQQALGLGLQFLLWYDEGEERNRGNFPPRFSGRQFPNYSSELNVNALELEDSALYLCAAQVGSSYNQPQHFGDGTRLSIL.

This chain links TRBV12-3 or TRBV12-4 with TRBJ2-2; 7 bases agree with TRBD2. The CDR3 is 13 amino acids. The trim removed 5 bases at V and 8 bases at J, leaving 5 bases unmatched. The CDR3 protein is CASSRPGGGELFF. CDR3 DNA sequence: TGTGCCAGCAGTCGGCCGGGGGGTGGGGAGCTGTTTTTT.

The rearrangement uses TRBV18 and TRBJ2-5; TRBD1 agrees at 8 bases. The CDR3 spans 14 residues. Germline CDR1 KGHSH, CDR2 LQKENI. Trimming removed 5 bases from V and 5 bases from J; junction bases left unmatched: 7. The CDR3 region has the DNA TGTGCCAGCTCATTCCCAGGGGGCGCGGAGACCCAGTACTTC. Protein product: CASSFPGGAETQYF.

This clone was recorded many times. The CDR3 protein is CASSLVGPAGRSGDTQYF. DNA of the CDR3: TGTGCCAGCAGCTTAGTGGGCCCAGCGGGGCGCTCGGGAGATACGCAGTATTTT. The chain joins TRBV7-2 to TRBJ2-3; 7 bases agree with TRBD2. Germline CDR1 reads SGHTA; CDR2 reads FQGNSA. The CDR3 covers 18 residues. Trimming at V came to 1 base and at J to 5 bases, leaving 15 bases not matched to a gene.

J is TRBJ1-1 and V is TRBV12-3 or TRBV12-4, with D perhaps TRBD1 (5 bases). The germline V and J ends were trimmed by 7 bases and 5 bases, with 8 bases remaining between them. The CDR3 sequence is 11 residues long. CDR3 sequence: CASNQGTEAFF. CDR3 DNA: TGTGCCAGCAATCAGGGTACTGAAGCTTTCTTT.

This clone was observed a few times. The chain couples TRBV5-1 to TRBJ2-2, with 7 bases fitting TRBD1. CDR1 is SGHRS, CDR2 YFSETQ, per germline. The CDR3 runs 15 residues. Germline trimming cut 1 base from V and 6 bases from J; bases unmatched to any gene: 6. The CDR3 region is CASSLRQGDAGELFF. The DNA for the CDR3 is TGCGCCAGCAGCTTGCGTCAGGGGGATGCCGGGGAGCTGTTTTTT.

V and J are TRBV10-3 and TRBJ1-1, with D hard to call. Germline values: CDR1 ENHRY, CDR2 SYGVKD. V lost 7 bases and J lost 0, with 12 bases in between. The CDR3 length is 14 residues. CDR3 DNA sequence: TGTGCCATCAAAAACAACGACATGAACACTGAAGCTTTCTTT. Its translation: CAIKNNDMNTEAFF.

CDR3 in DNA: TGTGCCAGTAGTAGCCCGGGACTACCGGAAGGCTATGGCTACACCTTC. Translated, it gives CASSSPGLPEGYGYTF. V usage is TRBV19 and J usage is TRBJ1-2; D might be TRBD1 (5 bases). V was cut by 4 bases and J by 4 bases, with 19 bases left in between. In germline, CDR1 is LNHDA, CDR2 SQIVND (reference sequence). The CDR3 covers 16 residues.